This TCR beta chain is drawn from a study of cytomegalovirus exposure and HLA in healthy donors. General study findings and limits: The authors listed around 150 TCR beta chains as cytomegalovirus-associated. Confirmation was obtained in vitro that a few CMV-associated chains are specific for CMV antigens.

Healthy individuals who donated bone marrow served as the donors. The CDR3 has 14 amino acids. With 1 base removed from V and 3 bases from J, the gap between germline ends came to 10 bases. Germline lookup yields CDR1 SGHTA and CDR2 FQGNSA. This clone occurred a few times. Its target is not known. It was with 60 Vbeta and 13 Jbeta primers that the PCR ran. Authors' analysis steps: Later, an analysis found approximately 80 million unique TCR beta chains, and about 9.9 million of these were shared. Generated by immunoSEQ multiplex PCR, the TCRdb table keeps only in-frame clones and is missing some. V and J calls and clone size are copied from that table; D and trimming were computed from the DNA. This sample has 150,000 to 200,000 clones, with roughly 84% found just once.

Sequenced material: PBMCs. The sequence derives from a man in his fifties or sixties in good health and CMV-seropositive. The V and J genes are TRBV7-2 and TRBJ2-7, with D possibly TRBD1 on 6 matching bases. In DNA form, the CDR3 reads TGTGCCAGCAGCTTAGACAGGGTAAGCTACGAGCAGTACTTC. It codes for CASSLDRVSYEQYF.